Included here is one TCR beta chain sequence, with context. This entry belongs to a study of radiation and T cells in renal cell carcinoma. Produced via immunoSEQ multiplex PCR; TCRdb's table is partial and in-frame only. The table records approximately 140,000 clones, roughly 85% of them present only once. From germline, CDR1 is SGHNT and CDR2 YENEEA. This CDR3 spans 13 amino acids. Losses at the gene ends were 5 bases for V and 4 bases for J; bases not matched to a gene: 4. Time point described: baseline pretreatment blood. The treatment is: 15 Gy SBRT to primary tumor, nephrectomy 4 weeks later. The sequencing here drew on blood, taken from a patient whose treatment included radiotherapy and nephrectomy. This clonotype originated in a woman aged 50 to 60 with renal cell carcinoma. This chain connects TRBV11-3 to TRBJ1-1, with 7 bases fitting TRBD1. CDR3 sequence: CASSGGQATEAFF. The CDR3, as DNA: TGTGCCAGCAGCGGCGGACAGGCCACTGAAGCTTTCTTT.